This passage covers 4 T cell receptor beta chains from one sample sequenced in a study of cytomegalovirus exposure and HLA in healthy donors. The PCR was carried out with 60 Vbeta primers and 13 Jbeta primers. The repertoire was sequenced with immunoSEQ multiplex PCR; TCRdb's copy has only in-frame clones and lacks some. This repertoire shows about 160,000 clones, about 80% found once; its top ten account for approximately 4.5%. The source material was PBMCs. These TCRs come from a man aged 25-45 years in good health and CMV-seronegative.

The chain carries TRBV27 and TRBJ1-6; 9 nucleotides match TRBD1. The CDR3 runs to 15 residues. Per the germline V gene, CDR1 is MNHEY and CDR2 is SMNVEV (reference sequence). J gave up 9 bases and V 1 base, and 4 bases lay outside the gene matches. CDR3: CASSLWTGAGSPLHF. CDR3 in DNA: TGTGCCAGCAGTTTATGGACAGGGGCCGGTTCACCCCTCCACTTT.

The V and J genes are TRBV27 and TRBJ2-2, with 8 nucleotides matching TRBD1. The CDR3 is 17 residues long. Looked up from germline, CDR1 is MNHEY and CDR2 is SMNVEV (reference sequence). Germline trimming cut 5 bases from V and 5 bases from J; bases unmatched to any gene: 13. CDR3 nucleotides: TGTGCCAGCAGTACTTCACCCGGGACAGGAACTACCGGGGAGCTGTTTTTT. This gives the protein CASSTSPGTGTTGELFF.

This rearrangement joins TRBV27 to TRBJ2-5; TRBD2 matches at 13 bases. V lost 5 bases and J lost 4; bases outside the gene matches: 1. CDR1 MNHEY and CDR2 SMNVEV come from the germline V gene (reference sequence). This CDR3 comprises 14 residues. CDR3 in DNA: TGTGCCAGCAGTCGGACTAGCGGGAGAGAGACCCAGTACTTC. Residues: CASSRTSGRETQYF.

V gene TRBV6-1 combines with J gene TRBJ2-7; D possibly corresponds to TRBD2 (7 bases). Germline V lookup: CDR1 MNHNS, CDR2 SASEGT. Trimming pared 2 bases from V and 4 bases from J, leaving 18 bases between. CDR3 length: 16 residues. For the CDR3, the DNA is TGTGCCAGCAGTGAATGGGAGGGGGGGCTAGGGTACGAGCAGTACTTC. This codes for CASSEWEGGLGYEQYF.